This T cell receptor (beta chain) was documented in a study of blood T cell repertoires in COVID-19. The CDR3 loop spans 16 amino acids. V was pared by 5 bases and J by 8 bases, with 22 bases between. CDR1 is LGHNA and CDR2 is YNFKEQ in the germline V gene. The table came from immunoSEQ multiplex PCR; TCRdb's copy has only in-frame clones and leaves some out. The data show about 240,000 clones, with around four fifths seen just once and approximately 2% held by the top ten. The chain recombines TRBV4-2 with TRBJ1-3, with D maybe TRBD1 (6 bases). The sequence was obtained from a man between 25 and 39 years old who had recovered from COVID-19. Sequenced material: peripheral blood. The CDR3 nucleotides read TGTGCCAGCAGCTTAACCCTAGGGGGGGCTAGGGACACCATATATTTT. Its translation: CASSLTLGGARDTIYF.